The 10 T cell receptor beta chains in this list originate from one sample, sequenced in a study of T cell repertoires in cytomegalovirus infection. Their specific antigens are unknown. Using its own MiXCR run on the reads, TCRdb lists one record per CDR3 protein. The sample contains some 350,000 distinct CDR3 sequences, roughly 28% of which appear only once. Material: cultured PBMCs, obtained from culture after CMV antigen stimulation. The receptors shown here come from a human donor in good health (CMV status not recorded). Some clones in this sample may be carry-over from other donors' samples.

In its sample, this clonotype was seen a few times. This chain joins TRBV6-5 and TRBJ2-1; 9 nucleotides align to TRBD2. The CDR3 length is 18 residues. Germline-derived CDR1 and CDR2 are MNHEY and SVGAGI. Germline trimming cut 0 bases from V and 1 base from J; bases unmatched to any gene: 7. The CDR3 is CASSYSGVAGESYNEQFF. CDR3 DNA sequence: TGTGCCAGCAGTTACTCAGGGGTAGCGGGAGAGTCCTACAATGAGCAGTTCTTC.

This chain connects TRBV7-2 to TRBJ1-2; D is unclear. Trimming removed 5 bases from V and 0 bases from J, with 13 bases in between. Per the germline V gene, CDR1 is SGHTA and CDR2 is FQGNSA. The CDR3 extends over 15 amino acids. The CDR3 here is CASSREALANYGYTF. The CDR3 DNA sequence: TGTGCCAGCAGCAGAGAGGCCCTAGCTAACTATGGCTACACCTTC. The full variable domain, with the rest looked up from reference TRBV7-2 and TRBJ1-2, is GAGVSQSPSNKVTEKGKDVELRCDPISGHTALYWYRQSLGQGLEFLIYFQGNSAPDKSGLPSDRFSAERTGGSVSTLTIQRTQQEDSAVYLCASSREALANYGYTFGSGTRLTVV.

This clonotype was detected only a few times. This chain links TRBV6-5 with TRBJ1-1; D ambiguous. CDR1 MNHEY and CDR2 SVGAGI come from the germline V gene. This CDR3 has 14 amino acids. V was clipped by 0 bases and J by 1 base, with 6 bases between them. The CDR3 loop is CASSYSWQNTEAFF. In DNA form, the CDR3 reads TGTGCCAGCAGTTACTCGTGGCAGAACACTGAAGCTTTCTTT.

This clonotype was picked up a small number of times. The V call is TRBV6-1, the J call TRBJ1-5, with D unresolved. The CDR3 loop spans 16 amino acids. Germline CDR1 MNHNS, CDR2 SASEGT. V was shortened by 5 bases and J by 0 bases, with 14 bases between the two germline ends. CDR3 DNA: TGTGCCAGCAGTCGCCTCCACGGCTATAGCAATCAGCCCCAGCATTTT. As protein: CASSRLHGYSNQPQHF.

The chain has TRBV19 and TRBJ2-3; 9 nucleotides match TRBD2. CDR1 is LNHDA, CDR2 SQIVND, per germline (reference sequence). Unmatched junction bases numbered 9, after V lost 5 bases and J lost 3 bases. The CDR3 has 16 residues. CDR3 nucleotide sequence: TGTGCCAGTAGTTCCCTGCTAGCGGGAAGTACAGATACGCAGTATTTT. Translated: CASSSLLAGSTDTQYF. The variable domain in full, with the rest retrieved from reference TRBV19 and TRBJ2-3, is DGGITQSPKYLFRKEGQNVTLSCEQNLNHDAMYWYRQDPGQGLRLIYYSQIVNDFQKGDIAEGYSVSREKKESFPLTVTSAQKNPTAFYLCASSSLLAGSTDTQYFGPGTRLTVL.

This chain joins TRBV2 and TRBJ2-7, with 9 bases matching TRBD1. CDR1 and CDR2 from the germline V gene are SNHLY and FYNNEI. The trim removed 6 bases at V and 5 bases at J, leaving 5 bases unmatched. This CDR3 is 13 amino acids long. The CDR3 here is CASRDRGPNEQYF. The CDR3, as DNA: TGTGCCAGCAGGGACAGGGGCCCTAACGAGCAGTACTTC. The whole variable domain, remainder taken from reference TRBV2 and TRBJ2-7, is EPEVTQTPSHQVTQMGQEVILRCVPISNHLYFYWYRQILGQKVEFLVSFYNNEISEKSEIFDDQFSVERPDGSNFTLKIRSTKLEDSAMYFCASRDRGPNEQYFGPGTRLTVT.

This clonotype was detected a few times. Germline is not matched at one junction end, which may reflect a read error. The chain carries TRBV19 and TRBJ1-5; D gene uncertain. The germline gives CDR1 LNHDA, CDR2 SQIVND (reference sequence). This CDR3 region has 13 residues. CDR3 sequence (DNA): TGTGCTAGTAAGGCAGAAGGGATGAGACCCCAGCATTTT. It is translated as CASKAEGMRPQHF.

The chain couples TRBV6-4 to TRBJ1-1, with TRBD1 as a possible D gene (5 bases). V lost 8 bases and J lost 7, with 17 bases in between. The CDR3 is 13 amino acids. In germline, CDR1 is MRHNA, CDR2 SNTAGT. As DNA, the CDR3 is TGTGCCAGCTCCCCGGGACCTACACTTGAAGCTTTCTTT. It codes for CASSPGPTLEAFF.

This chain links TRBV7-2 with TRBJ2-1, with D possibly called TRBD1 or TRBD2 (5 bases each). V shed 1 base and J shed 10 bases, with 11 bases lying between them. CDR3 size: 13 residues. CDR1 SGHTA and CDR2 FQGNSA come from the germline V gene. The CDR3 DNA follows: TGTGCCAGCAGCTTAGAATTCCGGGGCGAGCAGTTCTTC. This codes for CASSLEFRGEQFF.

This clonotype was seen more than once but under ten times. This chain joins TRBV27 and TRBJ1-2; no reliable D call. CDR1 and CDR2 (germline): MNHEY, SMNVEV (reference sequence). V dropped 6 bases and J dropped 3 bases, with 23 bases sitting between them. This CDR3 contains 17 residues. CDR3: CASSRKWALRQDYGYTF. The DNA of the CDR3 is TGTGCCAGCAGCAGGAAATGGGCCCTGAGGCAGGACTATGGCTACACCTTC.